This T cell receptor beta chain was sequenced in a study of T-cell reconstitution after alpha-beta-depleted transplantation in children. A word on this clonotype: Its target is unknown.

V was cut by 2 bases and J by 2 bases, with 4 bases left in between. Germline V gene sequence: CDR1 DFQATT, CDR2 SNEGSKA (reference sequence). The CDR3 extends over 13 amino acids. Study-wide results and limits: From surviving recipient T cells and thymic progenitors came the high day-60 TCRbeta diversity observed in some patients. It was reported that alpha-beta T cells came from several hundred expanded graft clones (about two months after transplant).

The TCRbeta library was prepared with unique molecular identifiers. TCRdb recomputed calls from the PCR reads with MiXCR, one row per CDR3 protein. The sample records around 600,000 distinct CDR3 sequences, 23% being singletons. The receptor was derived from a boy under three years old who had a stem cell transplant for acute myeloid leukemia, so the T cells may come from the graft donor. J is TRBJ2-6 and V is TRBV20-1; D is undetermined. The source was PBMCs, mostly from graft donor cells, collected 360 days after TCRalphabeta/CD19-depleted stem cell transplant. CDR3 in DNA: TGCAGTGCTAGAAAAACTGGGGCCAACGTCCTGACTTTC. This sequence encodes CSARKTGANVLTF.